The clone carrying this T cell receptor (beta chain) was counted only a few times. As yet, its antigen is unknown. This entry belongs to a study of T-cell reconstitution after alpha-beta-depleted transplantation in children. Study-wide results and caveats: After one year, T-cell counts and TCRbeta diversity mostly came from new T cells. By about two months after transplant, alpha-beta T cells reportedly arose from several hundred graft clones that had expanded.

A TCRbeta library incorporating unique molecular identifiers was prepared. TCRdb passed the PCR reads through MiXCR, listing each CDR3 protein once. The sample gives over 200,000 distinct CDR3 sequences, over 15% of which show up once; around 45% is in the top ten. The CDR3 covers 15 residues. Germline CDR1 reads SGHDT; CDR2 reads YYEEEE. Deletions cut 4 bases from V and 7 bases from J, with 20 bases between. The rearrangement joins TRBV5-6 to TRBJ2-5, with D uncertain. The starting material was PBMCs, mostly from graft donor cells, obtained 360 days after TCRalphabeta/CD19-depleted stem cell transplant. The TCR originated in a male patient between 2 and 9 years old who had a stem cell transplant for acute lymphoblastic leukemia, so the T cells may come from the graft donor. CDR3 protein: CASSPAGSSTRTQYF. DNA of the CDR3: TGTGCCAGCAGCCCCGCCGGCAGCTCAACGAGGACCCAGTACTTC.